This T cell receptor beta chain was observed in a study of OX40 agonist ivuxolimab in advanced cancers. General study points: At doses 0.1 to 3.0 mg/kg, CD4+ and CD8+ clones expanded.

To note about this clone: Its target is unknown.

Clones were read by immunoSEQ multiplex PCR, and TCRdb kept only the in-frame ones, dropping some. The sample has about 57,000 clones, more than 80% seen once. Germline assignment: CDR1 LGHNA and CDR2 YNFKEQ. The CDR3 totals 15 residues. V was clipped by 1 base and J by 4 bases; unmatched bases: 4. Material: CD4+ or CD8+ T cells sorted from blood, obtained in a trial of the OX40 agonist ivuxolimab. V and J are TRBV4-2 and TRBJ1-2; 9 bases are shared with TRBD1. The TCR comes from an adult with an advanced solid tumor such as melanoma, head and neck, liver or kidney cancer. CDR3 sequence reads: CASSQGTGDAYGYTF. Here the CDR3 DNA reads TGTGCCAGCAGCCAAGGGACAGGGGACGCCTATGGCTACACCTTC.